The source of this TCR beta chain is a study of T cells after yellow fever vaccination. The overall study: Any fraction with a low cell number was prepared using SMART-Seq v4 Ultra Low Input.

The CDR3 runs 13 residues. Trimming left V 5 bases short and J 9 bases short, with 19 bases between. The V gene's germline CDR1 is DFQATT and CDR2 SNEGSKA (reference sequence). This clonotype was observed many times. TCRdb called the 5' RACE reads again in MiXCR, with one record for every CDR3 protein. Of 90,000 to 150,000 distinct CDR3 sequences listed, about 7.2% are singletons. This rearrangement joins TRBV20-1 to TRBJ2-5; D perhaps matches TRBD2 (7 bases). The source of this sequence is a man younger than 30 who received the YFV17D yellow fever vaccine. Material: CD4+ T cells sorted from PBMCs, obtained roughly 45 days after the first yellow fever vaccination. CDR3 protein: CSAERGGPNPQYF. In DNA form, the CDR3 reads TGCAGTGCTGAGAGGGGGGGGCCAAACCCCCAGTACTTC.